This T cell receptor beta chain was profiled in a study of spatial heterogeneity in lung cancer (dated by TCRdb to about 2019). Regarding the research as a whole: Beta-chain transcripts were consistently detected in greater numbers than alpha-chain transcripts, which likely reflects a higher abundance of beta-chain transcripts. In the raw uncorrected reads, each unique combination of TCR and UMI appeared more than ten times on average. The study quantitatively compared TCR alpha and beta repertoires across multiple tumor regions, matched nontumor lung and blood in non-small cell lung cancer. Nonsynonymous mutation counts, determined by whole-exome sequencing of tumor tissue, were related to TCR repertoire features. At surgery, both alpha and beta chains were TCR-sequenced in under 250 tumor regions, about 64 matched nontumor lung samples and a few dozen PBMC samples.

The sample's time point label is to be understood as: sample taken at primary tumor resection. Donors were under 95 patients with early-stage, untreated non-small cell lung cancer from the lung TRACERx cohort. Without any cell sorting, TCR sequencing was performed on whole RNA extracted either from tumor and nontumor lung tissue or from cryopreserved PBMC samples. Only patients for whom sufficient RNA was available from at least two tumor regions were selected for TCR sequencing. What the study reported, not specific to this receptor: Additional single-cell paired TCR alpha and beta sequencing was considered necessary to confirm, at a functional level, the hypothesis that regional TCRs recognize regional mutations. Ubiquitous expanded tumor TCRs were found in blood more often at tumor resection than at routine follow-up.

As to this clonotype: The specificity of this receptor is unknown. It has no much larger one-base neighbor in the sample; base qualities were not kept.

Library creation used 5' RACE. Reads for this sample came from a NextSeq 500. To allow correction of PCR and sequencing errors, the TCR library protocol tagged every TCR cDNA molecule with a unique molecular identifier. The paper's processing steps were these. Decombinator tools were used for TCR identification, UMI-based error correction and CDR3 extraction. Expanded TCRs were defined as those above a frequency of 2 per 1,000, corresponding to the top 1% of the tumor frequency distribution. Renyi diversity was calculated using the R vegan package after each repertoire was subsampled 100 times to 5,000 TCRs. CDR3 similarity networks were built from amino acid triplet string-kernel similarity, with CDR3s being connected when pairwise similarity was above 0.82. TCRdb took the public reads, trimmed them with fastp at Q25, ran MiXCR for clone calling and kept in-frame beta chains. One record per CDR3 amino acid sequence lists the most common genes and DNA. The V and J calls and clone size are TCRdb's, not the authors'. The sample data list approximately 39,000 distinct CDR3 sequences, and roughly 6.5% of these were observed just once. 25% to 30% of the sample is taken by the ten largest.

The CDR3 sequence holds 17 residues, the cysteine and phenylalanine included. Left in the record is the CDR3 DNA by itself, 51 bases read in frame from the first base. The trim is 3 bases for V and 2 bases for J, with a gap of 21 bases between the germline ends. CDR1 is given as DFQATT and CDR2 as SNEGSKA, both from the germline V gene (reference sequence). Sample: PBMCs, taken at surgery. The sequence is built from TRBV20-1 and TRBJ2-3; the D gene is perhaps TRBD2, from 6 matching bases. The source of this sequence is a female donor with early-stage non-small cell lung cancer. Read as DNA, the sequence is TGCAGTGCTAGGCCCCCTCGACTAGGCAGTTTCACAGATACGCAGTATTTT. This sequence encodes CSARPPRLGSFTDTQYF.